Listed here are 10 T cell receptor beta chains from one sample, sequenced in a study of cytomegalovirus exposure and HLA in healthy donors. PCR employed 60 Vbeta and 13 Jbeta primers. Assay used: immunoSEQ multiplex PCR; TCRdb lists only in-frame clones, some missing. Of 100,000 or so clones in the sample, roughly 83% were seen once. Sample: PBMCs. These receptors were collected from a female donor in good health and CMV-seropositive.

This clone appeared a single time. The chain joins TRBV2 to TRBJ2-1, with D uncertain. Trimming took off 6 bases at V and 9 bases at J, with 9 bases between the two ends. The CDR3 extends over 11 amino acids. CDR1 is SNHLY and CDR2 is FYNNEI in the germline V gene. As DNA, the CDR3 is TGTGCCAGCAGCCTCCAGGTTGAGCAGTTCTTC. This sequence encodes CASSLQVEQFF.

The J gene is TRBJ1-4, the V gene TRBV5-6; D is uncertain. V dropped 2 bases and J dropped 8 bases, with 13 bases sitting between them. The germline CDR1 and CDR2 sequences are SGHDT and YYEEEE. This CDR3 region has 14 residues. The CDR3: CASSLPGVGEKLFF. As DNA, the CDR3 is TGTGCCAGCAGCTTACCCGGGGTCGGGGAAAAACTGTTTTTT. The whole variable domain, filled in from reference TRBV5-6 and TRBJ1-4, reads DAGVTQSPTHLIKTRGQQVTLRCSPKSGHDTVSWYQQALGQGPQFIFQYYEEEERQRGNFPDRFSGHQFPNYSSELNVNALLLGDSALYLCASSLPGVGEKLFFGSGTQLSVL.

This clone was detected a few times. The gene calls are TRBV6-1 and TRBJ1-5; maybe TRBD1 (6 bases). Germline CDR1 reads MNHNS; CDR2 reads SASEGT. CDR3 length: 14 amino acids. V lost 6 bases, J lost 6 bases, and 15 bases lay in between. DNA of the CDR3: TGTGCCAGCAGAGAATATACAGGGACTCAGCCCCAGCATTTT. As protein: CASREYTGTQPQHF.

A single count supports this clone. The chain uses TRBV30 and TRBJ2-3; the D gene is possibly TRBD2 (7 bases). Trimming left V 2 bases short and J 0 bases short, with 9 bases between. CDR1 and CDR2 from the germline V gene are GTSNPN and SVGIG (reference sequence). The length of the CDR3 is 14 residues. CDR3 coding DNA: TGTGCCTGGAGTAGGGGGGGTAGCACAGATACGCAGTATTTT. Translation: CAWSRGGSTDTQYF.

The CDR3 DNA reads TGTGCCAGCAGCCAACCTCTTGTCCTTTCCAGCTCCTACAATGAGCAGTTCTTC. Translating gives CASSQPLVLSSSYNEQFF. V gene TRBV4-2 combines with J gene TRBJ2-1; D uncertain. The V gene's germline CDR1 is LGHNA and CDR2 YNFKEQ. CDR3 length equals 18 residues. Trimming stripped 2 bases from V and 0 bases from J, with 17 bases between.

The gene calls are TRBV5-6 and TRBJ1-5, with a tentative D call TRBD1 (6 bases). CDR1 and CDR2 from the germline V gene are SGHDT and YYEEEE. The CDR3 length is 16 residues. V shed 1 base and J shed 3 bases, with 14 bases lying between them. The CDR3, as DNA: TGTGCCAGCAGCTTGAGAAGGGGGGGGACCAATCAGCCCCAGCATTTT. It yields the protein CASSLRRGGTNQPQHF.

The chain links TRBV7-6 to TRBJ2-7, with TRBD1 as a possible D gene (6 bases). The CDR3 is 15 amino acids. Trimming pared 1 base from V and 4 bases from J, leaving 14 bases between. Germline V CDR1 and CDR2: SGHVS, FNYEAQ. CDR3 nucleotides: TGTGCCAGCAGCTTAGGGACAGTACCCTCTTACGAGCAGTACTTC. The encoded protein is CASSLGTVPSYEQYF.

J is TRBJ2-1 and V is TRBV7-2, with 7 bases aligning to TRBD2. J gave up 10 bases and V 5 bases, and 11 bases lay outside the gene matches. Germline V lookup: CDR1 SGHTA, CDR2 FQGNSA. This CDR3 is 14 amino acids long. CDR3 residues: CASSPSGGIREQFF. DNA for the CDR3: TGTGCCAGCAGCCCCTCGGGGGGTATTAGGGAGCAGTTCTTC. The complete variable domain, with remaining parts taken from reference TRBV7-2 and TRBJ2-1, reads GAGVSQSPSNKVTEKGKDVELRCDPISGHTALYWYRQSLGQGLEFLIYFQGNSAPDKSGLPSDRFSAERTGGSVSTLTIQRTQQEDSAVYLCASSPSGGIREQFFGPGTRLTVL.

The rearrangement uses TRBV18 and TRBJ1-1; D gene ambiguous. CDR3 length: 14 residues. CDR1 KGHSH and CDR2 LQKENI come from the germline V gene. The V and J ends lost 3 bases and 0 bases respectively, with 8 bases between them. The CDR3, as DNA: TGTGCCAGCTCACCCCGGGAACTGAACACTGAAGCTTTCTTT. It encodes CASSPRELNTEAFF.

Here the CDR3 DNA reads TGCGCCAGCAGCCAGGGTGACAGGGAATACGGCTACACCTTC. Translating gives CASSQGDREYGYTF. The V call is TRBV4-3, the J call TRBJ1-2, with 7 bases lining up with TRBD1. The CDR3 consists of 14 residues. From germline, CDR1 is LGHNA and CDR2 YSLEER. V shed 3 bases, J shed 8 bases, and the junction held 9 bases outside the gene matches.